These T cell receptor beta chains were read from a single sample in a study of technical replicates of blood from several donors. The assay was immunoSEQ multiplex PCR, and TCRdb's table has in-frame clones only and misses some. The sample lists about 80,000 clones; less than 95% were seen once. The sample comprised T cells isolated from PBMCs. All receptors derive from a human donor in good health. Each CDR3 is given with its conserved first and last residue. The D gene is left open where the match is weak. Clone size is given for some rows only: seen once, a few or many times, or a class if the clone is expanded.

J gene: TRBJ2-7; clone size: .; D gene: TRBD1; V gene: TRBV2; CDR3 protein: CASSEGQGRYEQYF; CDR3 DNA: TGTGCCAGCAGTGAGGGACAGGGGCGGTACGAGCAGTACTTC
J gene: TRBJ1-1; clone size: .; D gene: .; V gene: TRBV11-1; CDR3 protein: CASSYVRTGFNLEF; CDR3 DNA: TGTGCCAGCAGCTATGTTCGCACAGGATTCAATTTGGAGTTT
J gene: TRBJ2-2; clone size: .; D gene: TRBD1; V gene: TRBV6-6; CDR3 protein: CASSPPGQGDTGELFF; CDR3 DNA: TGTGCCAGCAGTCCTCCGGGACAGGGGGACACCGGGGAGCTGTTTTTT
J gene: TRBJ1-5; clone size: .; D gene: TRBD1; V gene: TRBV6-6; CDR3 protein: CASRGQFAGDQPQHF; CDR3 DNA: TGTGCCAGCAGGGGACAGTTCGCGGGTGATCAGCCCCAGCATTTT
J gene: TRBJ2-5; clone size: .; D gene: TRBD2; V gene: TRBV28; CDR3 protein: CASSLVAGEAQETQYF; CDR3 DNA: TGTGCCAGCAGTTTAGTAGCGGGAGAAGCACAAGAGACCCAGTACTTC
J gene: TRBJ2-7; clone size: .; D gene: TRBD2; V gene: TRBV5-1; CDR3 protein: CASSPGTSGDFSYEQYF; CDR3 DNA: TGCGCCAGCAGCCCCGGGACTAGCGGGGATTTTTCCTACGAGCAGTACTTC
J gene: TRBJ1-5; clone size: .; D gene: .; V gene: TRBV30; CDR3 protein: CAWKEGYSNQPQHF; CDR3 DNA: TGTGCCTGGAAAGAGGGTTATAGCAATCAGCCCCAGCATTTT
J gene: TRBJ1-3; clone size: .; D gene: .; V gene: TRBV19; CDR3 protein: CASTSAAGNTIYF; CDR3 DNA: TGTGCCAGTACGTCCGCAGCTGGAAACACCATATATTTT
J gene: TRBJ1-4; clone size: .; D gene: .; V gene: TRBV10-3; CDR3 protein: CAIRPTTGINEKLFF; CDR3 DNA: TGTGCCATCAGACCAACTACAGGGATAAATGAAAAACTGTTTTTT
J gene: TRBJ1-1; clone size: .; D gene: .; V gene: TRBV29-1; CDR3 protein: CSVETGLNTEAFF; CDR3 DNA: TGCAGCGTTGAAACAGGGCTGAACACTGAAGCTTTCTTT
J gene: TRBJ1-4; clone size: .; D gene: .; V gene: TRBV13; CDR3 protein: CASSLEDSHEKLFF; CDR3 DNA: TGTGCCAGCAGCTTAGAGGACAGTCATGAAAAACTGTTTTTT
J gene: TRBJ2-7; clone size: .; D gene: .; V gene: TRBV27; CDR3 protein: CASGLGAGYYEQYF; CDR3 DNA: TGTGCCAGCGGCCTAGGGGCAGGGTACTACGAGCAGTACTTC
J gene: TRBJ1-5; clone size: .; D gene: .; V gene: TRBV9; CDR3 protein: CASSGGTSHNQPQHF; CDR3 DNA: TGTGCCAGCAGCGGGGGCACCAGTCACAATCAGCCCCAGCATTTT
J gene: TRBJ2-7; clone size: few; D gene: .; V gene: TRBV29-1; CDR3 protein: CSVDDGGRSYEQYF; CDR3 DNA: TGCAGCGTCGACGATGGCGGGCGCTCCTACGAGCAGTACTTC
J gene: TRBJ1-2; clone size: .; D gene: TRBD1; V gene: TRBV19; CDR3 protein: CATAQGAQDYGYTF; CDR3 DNA: TGTGCCACGGCCCAGGGGGCGCAGGACTATGGCTACACCTTC
J gene: TRBJ1-1; clone size: .; D gene: TRBD1; V gene: TRBV28; CDR3 protein: CASKSLQGRTEAFF; CDR3 DNA: TGTGCCAGCAAATCCTTACAGGGGCGGACTGAAGCTTTCTTT
J gene: TRBJ2-2; clone size: .; D gene: TRBD1; V gene: TRBV14; CDR3 protein: CASSRQGVMANTGELFF; CDR3 DNA: TGTGCCAGCAGCCGACAGGGTGTGATGGCTAACACCGGGGAGCTGTTTTTT
J gene: TRBJ2-1; clone size: .; D gene: TRBD2; V gene: TRBV7-2; CDR3 protein: CASSLSRASGREGQFF; CDR3 DNA: TGTGCCAGCAGCTTAAGTAGAGCTAGCGGGAGGGAGGGGCAGTTCTTC
J gene: TRBJ1-4; clone size: .; D gene: .; V gene: TRBV2; CDR3 protein: CASVRALRANEKLFF; CDR3 DNA: TGTGCCAGCGTACGGGCCCTGCGGGCTAATGAAAAACTGTTTTTT
J gene: TRBJ1-4; clone size: .; D gene: .; V gene: TRBV7-9; CDR3 protein: CASSLVRGTFGATNEKLFF; CDR3 DNA: TGTGCCAGCAGCTTAGTCCGAGGGACATTTGGGGCAACTAATGAAAAACTGTTTTTT
J gene: TRBJ2-3; clone size: .; D gene: TRBD2; V gene: TRBV6-6; CDR3 protein: CASSYSLAGDTDTQYF; CDR3 DNA: TGTGCCAGCAGTTACTCGTTAGCGGGAGACACAGATACGCAGTATTTT
J gene: TRBJ2-1; clone size: .; D gene: .; V gene: TRBV29-1; CDR3 protein: CSVVAGSSYNEQFF; CDR3 DNA: TGCAGCGTGGTAGCTGGTAGCTCCTACAATGAGCAGTTCTTC
J gene: TRBJ2-2; clone size: .; D gene: .; V gene: TRBV6-1; CDR3 protein: CASTTGTANTGELFF; CDR3 DNA: TGTGCCAGCACGACAGGTACCGCGAACACCGGGGAGCTGTTTTTT
J gene: TRBJ1-1; clone size: .; D gene: TRBD1; V gene: TRBV5-4; CDR3 protein: CASSPGDRAKNTEAFF; CDR3 DNA: TGTGCCAGCAGCCCAGGAGACAGGGCAAAGAACACTGAAGCTTTCTTT
J gene: TRBJ2-1; clone size: .; D gene: .; V gene: TRBV5-1; CDR3 protein: CASSLDIYNEQFF; CDR3 DNA: TGCGCCAGCAGCCTGGACATATACAATGAGCAGTTCTTC
J gene: TRBJ2-1; clone size: .; D gene: .; V gene: TRBV10-1; CDR3 protein: CASSESERARNEQFF; CDR3 DNA: TGCGCCAGCAGTGAGTCGGAGCGGGCCAGGAATGAGCAGTTCTTC
J gene: TRBJ2-7; clone size: .; D gene: TRBD2; V gene: TRBV5-6; CDR3 protein: CASSLGPGLAGDEQYF; CDR3 DNA: TGTGCCAGCAGCTTGGGTCCGGGACTAGCGGGAGACGAGCAGTACTTC
J gene: TRBJ1-2; clone size: .; D gene: TRBD1; V gene: TRBV4-3; CDR3 protein: CASSQEATGTNYGYTF; CDR3 DNA: TGCGCCAGCAGCCAAGAGGCGACAGGGACTAACTATGGCTACACCTTC
J gene: TRBJ2-7; clone size: .; D gene: TRBD1; V gene: TRBV7-8; CDR3 protein: CASSAWTGNREQYF; CDR3 DNA: TGTGCCAGCAGCGCATGGACAGGTAATAGGGAGCAGTACTTC
J gene: TRBJ2-7; clone size: .; D gene: .; V gene: TRBV5-1; CDR3 protein: CASSLLGGEAYEQYF; CDR3 DNA: TGCGCCAGCAGCTTGTTAGGAGGGGAGGCCTACGAGCAGTACTTC
J gene: TRBJ1-3; clone size: .; D gene: .; V gene: TRBV10-3; CDR3 protein: CAISERQASSGNTIYF; CDR3 DNA: TGTGCCATCAGTGAACGACAGGCTAGCTCTGGAAACACCATATATTTT
J gene: TRBJ1-2; clone size: few; D gene: TRBD1; V gene: TRBV6-6; CDR3 protein: CASSYLTGGDNGYTF; CDR3 DNA: TGTGCCAGCAGTTACTTGACAGGGGGTGACAATGGCTACACCTTC
J gene: TRBJ1-1; clone size: .; D gene: .; V gene: TRBV11-2; CDR3 protein: CASSRLGIGSEAFF; CDR3 DNA: TGTGCCAGCAGCCGTTTGGGTATCGGGTCTGAAGCTTTCTTT
J gene: TRBJ1-1; clone size: .; D gene: TRBD1; V gene: TRBV5-4; CDR3 protein: CASSVTGVFTEAFF; CDR3 DNA: TGTGCCAGCAGCGTGACAGGGGTATTCACTGAAGCTTTCTTT
J gene: TRBJ1-3; clone size: .; D gene: .; V gene: TRBV7-2; CDR3 protein: CASSARPGVLSGNTIYF; CDR3 DNA: TGTGCCAGCAGCGCCCGCCCCGGGGTCCTCTCTGGAAACACCATATATTTT
J gene: TRBJ2-5; clone size: .; D gene: .; V gene: TRBV18; CDR3 protein: CASSPFAGGEETQYF; CDR3 DNA: TGTGCCAGCTCACCGTTTGCGGGTGGCGAGGAGACCCAGTACTTC
J gene: TRBJ2-2; clone size: .; D gene: .; V gene: TRBV7-2; CDR3 protein: CASSLGVGIYTGELFF; CDR3 DNA: TGTGCCAGCAGCTTAGGGGTCGGGATTTACACCGGGGAGCTGTTTTTT
J gene: TRBJ2-2; clone size: once; D gene: TRBD2; V gene: TRBV11-3; CDR3 protein: CASTRLAGEATNTGELFF; CDR3 DNA: TGTGCCAGCACGAGACTAGCGGGAGAGGCAACGAACACCGGGGAGCTGTTTTTT
J gene: TRBJ1-2; clone size: .; D gene: .; V gene: TRBV9; CDR3 protein: CASSPQEGWGGRGRHGYTF; CDR3 DNA: TGTGCCAGCAGCCCCCAAGAGGGGTGGGGGGGGCGAGGACGTCATGGCTACACCTTC
J gene: TRBJ2-7; clone size: .; D gene: TRBD2; V gene: TRBV11-2; CDR3 protein: CASTPLADLYEQYF; CDR3 DNA: TGTGCCAGCACCCCACTAGCGGACCTATACGAGCAGTACTTC
J gene: TRBJ1-2; clone size: .; D gene: .; V gene: TRBV5-1; CDR3 protein: CASSPADVGDYGYTF; CDR3 DNA: TGCGCCAGCAGCCCGGCCGATGTGGGCGACTATGGCTACACCTTC